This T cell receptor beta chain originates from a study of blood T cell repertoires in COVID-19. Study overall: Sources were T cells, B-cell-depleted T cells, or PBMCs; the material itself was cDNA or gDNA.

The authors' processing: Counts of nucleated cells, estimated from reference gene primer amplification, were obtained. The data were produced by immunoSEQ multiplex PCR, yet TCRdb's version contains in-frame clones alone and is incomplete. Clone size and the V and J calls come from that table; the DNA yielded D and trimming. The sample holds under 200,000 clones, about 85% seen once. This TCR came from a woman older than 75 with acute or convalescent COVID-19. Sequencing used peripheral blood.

The CDR3 DNA reads TGCGCCAGCAGTGAAACAGGCGGCTACACCTTC. Translation: CASSETGGYTF. This chain joins TRBV5-1 and TRBJ1-2; perhaps TRBD1 as D (5 bases). Trimming took 5 bases from V and 8 from J, leaving 10 bases between them. Germline loops: CDR1 SGHRS, CDR2 YFSETQ. This CDR3 spans 11 amino acids.